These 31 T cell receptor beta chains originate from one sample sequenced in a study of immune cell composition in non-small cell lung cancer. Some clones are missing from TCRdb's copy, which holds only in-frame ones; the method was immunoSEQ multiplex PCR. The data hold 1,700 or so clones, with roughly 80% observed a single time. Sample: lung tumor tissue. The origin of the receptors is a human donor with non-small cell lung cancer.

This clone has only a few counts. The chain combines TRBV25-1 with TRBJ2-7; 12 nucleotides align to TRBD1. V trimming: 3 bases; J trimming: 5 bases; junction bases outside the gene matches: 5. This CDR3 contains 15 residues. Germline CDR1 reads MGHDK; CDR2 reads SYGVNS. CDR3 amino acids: CASSEAGTGGHEQYF. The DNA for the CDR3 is TGTGCCAGCAGTGAGGCCGGGACAGGGGGCCACGAGCAGTACTTC.

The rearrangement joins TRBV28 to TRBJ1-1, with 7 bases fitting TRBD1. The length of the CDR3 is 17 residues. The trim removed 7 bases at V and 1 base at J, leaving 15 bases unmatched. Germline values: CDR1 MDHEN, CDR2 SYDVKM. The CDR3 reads CASINPWGRGRNTEAFF. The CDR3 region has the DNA TGTGCCAGCATTAACCCATGGGGCAGGGGGAGGAACACTGAAGCTTTCTTT.

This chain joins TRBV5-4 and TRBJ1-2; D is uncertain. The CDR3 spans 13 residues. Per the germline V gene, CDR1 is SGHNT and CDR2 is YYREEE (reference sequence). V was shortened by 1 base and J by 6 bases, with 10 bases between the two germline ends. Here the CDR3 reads CASSLIQMNGYTF. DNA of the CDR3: TGTGCCAGCAGCTTGATACAGATGAATGGCTACACCTTC.

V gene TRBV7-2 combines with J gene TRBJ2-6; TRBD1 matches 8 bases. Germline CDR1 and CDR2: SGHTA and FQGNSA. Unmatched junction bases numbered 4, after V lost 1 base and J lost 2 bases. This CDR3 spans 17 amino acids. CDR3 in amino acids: CASSLGQGAAGANVLTF. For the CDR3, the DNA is TGTGCCAGCAGCTTAGGGCAGGGGGCGGCTGGGGCCAACGTCCTGACTTTC. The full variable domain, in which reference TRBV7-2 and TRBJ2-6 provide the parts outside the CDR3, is GAGVSQSPSNKVTEKGKDVELRCDPISGHTALYWYRQSLGQGLEFLIYFQGNSAPDKSGLPSDRFSAERTGGSVSTLTIQRTQQEDSAVYLCASSLGQGAAGANVLTFGAGSRLTVL.

The CDR3 nucleotides are TGTGCCAGCAGTTCCTTCTACCTGACAGGGGGATTGGACGAGCAGTACTTC. This gives the protein CASSSFYLTGGLDEQYF. The rearrangement joins TRBV28 to TRBJ2-7; TRBD1 matches 9 bases. This CDR3 has 17 residues. Germline values: CDR1 MDHEN, CDR2 SYDVKM. The junction had 15 bases not matched to a gene; V was cut back by 4 bases and J by 5 bases. Full variable domain (rest looked up from reference TRBV28 and TRBJ2-7): DVKVTQSSRYLVKRTGEKVFLECVQDMDHENMFWYRQDPGLGLRLIYFSYDVKMKEKGDIPEGYSVSREKKERFSLILESASTNQTSMYLCASSSFYLTGGLDEQYFGPGTRLTVT.

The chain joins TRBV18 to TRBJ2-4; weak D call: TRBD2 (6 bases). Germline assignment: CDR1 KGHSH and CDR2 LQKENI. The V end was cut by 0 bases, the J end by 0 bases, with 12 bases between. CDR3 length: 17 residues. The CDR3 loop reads CASSPPGLNLAKNIQYF. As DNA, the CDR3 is TGTGCCAGCTCACCACCGGGACTTAATCTAGCCAAAAACATTCAGTACTTC.

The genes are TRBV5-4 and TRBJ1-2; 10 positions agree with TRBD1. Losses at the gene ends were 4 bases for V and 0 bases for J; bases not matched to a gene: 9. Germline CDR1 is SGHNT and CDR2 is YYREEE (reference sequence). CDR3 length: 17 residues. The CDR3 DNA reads TGTGCCAGCAGCCTAGCCCGGGACAGGGGAGCTAACTATGGCTACACCTTC. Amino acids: CASSLARDRGANYGYTF.

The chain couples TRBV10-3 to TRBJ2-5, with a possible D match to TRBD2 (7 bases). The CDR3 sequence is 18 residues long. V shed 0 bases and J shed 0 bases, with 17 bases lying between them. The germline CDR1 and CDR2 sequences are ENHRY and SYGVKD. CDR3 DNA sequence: TGTGCCATCAGTGAGTCGGGGGGGGCAGGACGGGACCAAGAGACCCAGTACTTC. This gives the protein CAISESGGAGRDQETQYF.

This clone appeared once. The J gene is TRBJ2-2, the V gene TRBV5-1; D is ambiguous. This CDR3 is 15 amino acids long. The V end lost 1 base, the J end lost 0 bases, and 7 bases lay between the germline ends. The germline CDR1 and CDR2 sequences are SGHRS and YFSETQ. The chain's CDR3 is CASSLTNTNTGELFF. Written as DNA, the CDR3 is TGCGCCAGCAGCTTGACTAACACGAACACCGGGGAGCTGTTTTTT.

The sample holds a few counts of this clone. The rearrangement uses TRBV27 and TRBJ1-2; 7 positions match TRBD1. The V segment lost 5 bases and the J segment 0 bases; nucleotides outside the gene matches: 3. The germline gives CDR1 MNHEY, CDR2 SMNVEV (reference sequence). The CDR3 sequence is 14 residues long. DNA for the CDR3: TGTGCCAGCAGTGTCCAGGGGGCTAACTATGGCTACACCTTC. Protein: CASSVQGANYGYTF.

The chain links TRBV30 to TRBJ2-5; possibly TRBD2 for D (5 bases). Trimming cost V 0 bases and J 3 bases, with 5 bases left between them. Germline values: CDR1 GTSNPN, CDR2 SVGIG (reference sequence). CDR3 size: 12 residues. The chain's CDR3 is CAWSVLEETQYF. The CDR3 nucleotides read TGTGCCTGGAGTGTACTAGAAGAGACCCAGTACTTC.

CDR3 region: CASSLDIFGINTDTQYF. The CDR3 bases are TGTGCCAGCAGCTTAGATATTTTCGGGATCAACACAGATACGCAGTATTTT. This chain connects TRBV11-2 to TRBJ2-3, with D maybe TRBD2 (5 bases). CDR1 and CDR2 from the germline V gene are SGHAT and FQNNGV. The CDR3 is made up of 17 amino acids. V lost 0 bases and J lost 2, with 15 bases in between.

The chain's CDR3 is CASIPIPLTGQLFTDTQYF. CDR3 sequence (DNA): TGTGCCAGCATCCCAATACCTTTGACAGGCCAACTTTTCACAGATACGCAGTATTTT. The chain employs TRBV21-1 and TRBJ2-3; the table's D call TRBD1 went unverified against the DNA. TRBV21-1 has pseudogene status. CDR3 length: 19 amino acids.

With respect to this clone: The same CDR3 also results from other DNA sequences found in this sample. The CDR3 is CASSFSSYEQYF. The CDR3 bases are TGTGCCAGCAGTTTTAGTTCCTACGAGCAGTACTTC. This sequence joins TRBV28 and TRBJ2-7; D gene ambiguous. This CDR3 region has 12 residues. The V end lost 3 bases, the J end lost 1 base, and 4 bases lay between the germline ends. From germline, CDR1 is MDHEN and CDR2 SYDVKM.

The CDR3 here is CASSYGPGLGDNEQFF. CDR3 nucleotide sequence: TGTGCCAGCAGTTACGGACCGGGACTAGGCGACAATGAGCAGTTCTTC. J is TRBJ2-1 and V is TRBV6-5, with 8 bases matching TRBD2. V was pared by 2 bases and J by 5 bases, with 8 bases of the junction left unmatched. The germline V gene encodes CDR1 MNHEY and CDR2 SVGAGI. The CDR3 sequence is 16 residues long.

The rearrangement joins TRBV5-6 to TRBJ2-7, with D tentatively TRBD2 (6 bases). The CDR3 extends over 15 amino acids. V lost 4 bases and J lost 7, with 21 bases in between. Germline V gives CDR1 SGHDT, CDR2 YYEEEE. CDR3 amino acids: CASSDQASDLWEQYV. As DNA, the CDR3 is TGTGCCAGCAGCGATCAGGCTAGCGACCTCTGGGAGCAGTACGTC.

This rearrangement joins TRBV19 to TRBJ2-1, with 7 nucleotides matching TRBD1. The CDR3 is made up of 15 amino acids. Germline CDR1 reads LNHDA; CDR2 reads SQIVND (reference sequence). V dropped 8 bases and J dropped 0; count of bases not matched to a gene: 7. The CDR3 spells CASEGQPSSYNEQFF. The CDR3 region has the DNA TGTGCCAGTGAGGGACAGCCAAGCTCCTACAATGAGCAGTTCTTC.

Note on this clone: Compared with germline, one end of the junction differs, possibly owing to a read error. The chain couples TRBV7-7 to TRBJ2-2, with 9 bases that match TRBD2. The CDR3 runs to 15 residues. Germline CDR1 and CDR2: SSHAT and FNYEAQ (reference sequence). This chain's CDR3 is CASSLIAGEGGELFF. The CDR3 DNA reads TGTGCTAGCAGTTTAATAGCGGGAGAGGGCGGGGAGCTGTTTTTT.

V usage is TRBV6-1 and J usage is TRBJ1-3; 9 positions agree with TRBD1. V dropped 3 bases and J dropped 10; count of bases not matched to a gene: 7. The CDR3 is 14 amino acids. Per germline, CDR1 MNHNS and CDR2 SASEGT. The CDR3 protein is CASSEGQGAGTIYF. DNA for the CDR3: TGTGCCAGCAGTGAGGGACAGGGCGCAGGTACCATATATTTT.

The CDR3: CASRRLAGGQETQYF. The CDR3, as DNA: TGTGCCAGCAGGAGGCTAGCGGGAGGGCAAGAGACCCAGTACTTC. The genes are TRBV7-2 and TRBJ2-5; 12 positions match TRBD2. V dropped 6 bases and J dropped 2; count of bases not matched to a gene: 4. This CDR3 region has 15 residues. Germline values: CDR1 SGHTA, CDR2 FQGNSA. The entire variable domain, with the rest obtained from reference TRBV7-2 and TRBJ2-5, is as follows: GAGVSQSPSNKVTEKGKDVELRCDPISGHTALYWYRQSLGQGLEFLIYFQGNSAPDKSGLPSDRFSAERTGGSVSTLTIQRTQQEDSAVYLCASRRLAGGQETQYFGPGTRLLVL.

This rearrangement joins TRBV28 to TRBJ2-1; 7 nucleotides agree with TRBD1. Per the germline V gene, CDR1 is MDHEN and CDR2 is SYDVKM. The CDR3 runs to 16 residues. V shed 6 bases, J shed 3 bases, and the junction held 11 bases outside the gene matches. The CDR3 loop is CASSPLKGQNYNEQFF. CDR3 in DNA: TGTGCCAGCAGCCCCCTCAAGGGACAGAACTACAATGAGCAGTTCTTC.

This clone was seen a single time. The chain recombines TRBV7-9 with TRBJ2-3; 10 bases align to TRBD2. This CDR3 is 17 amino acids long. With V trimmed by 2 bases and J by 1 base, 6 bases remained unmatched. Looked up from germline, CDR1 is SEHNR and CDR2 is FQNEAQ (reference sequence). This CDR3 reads CASSLPPGTSGTDTQYF. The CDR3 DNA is TGTGCCAGCAGCTTACCCCCCGGGACTAGCGGCACAGATACGCAGTATTTT.

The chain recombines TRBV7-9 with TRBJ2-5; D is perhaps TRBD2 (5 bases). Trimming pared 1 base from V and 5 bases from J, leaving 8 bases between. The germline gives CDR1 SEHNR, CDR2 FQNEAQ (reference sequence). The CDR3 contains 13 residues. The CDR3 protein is CASSLGGSETQYF. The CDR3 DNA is TGTGCCAGCAGCTTAGGAGGGTCGGAGACCCAGTACTTC. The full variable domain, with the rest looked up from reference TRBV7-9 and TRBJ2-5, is DTGVSQNPRHKITKRGQNVTFRCDPISEHNRLYWYRQTLGQGPEFLTYFQNEAQLEKSRLLSDRFSAERPKGSFSTLEIQRTEQGDSAMYLCASSLGGSETQYFGPGTRLLVL.

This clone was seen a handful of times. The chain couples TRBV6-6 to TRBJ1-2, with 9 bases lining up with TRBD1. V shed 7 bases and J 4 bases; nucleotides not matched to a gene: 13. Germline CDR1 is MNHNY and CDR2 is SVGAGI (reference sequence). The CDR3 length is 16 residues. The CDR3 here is CASTRRQGVDGYGYTF. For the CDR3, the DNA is TGTGCCAGCACCCGCCGACAGGGGGTGGATGGCTATGGCTACACCTTC.

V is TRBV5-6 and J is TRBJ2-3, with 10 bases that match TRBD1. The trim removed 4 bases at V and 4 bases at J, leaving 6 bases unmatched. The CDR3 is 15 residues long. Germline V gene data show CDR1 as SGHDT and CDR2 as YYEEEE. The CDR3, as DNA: TGTGCCAGCAGCCTGGACAGGGGGTTCGCAGATACGCAGTATTTT. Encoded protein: CASSLDRGFADTQYF.

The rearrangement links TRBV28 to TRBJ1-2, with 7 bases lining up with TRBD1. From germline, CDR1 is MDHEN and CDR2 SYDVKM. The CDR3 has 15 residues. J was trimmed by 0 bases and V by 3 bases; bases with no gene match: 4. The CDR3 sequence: CASSFHRGSNYGYTF. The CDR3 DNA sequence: TGTGCCAGCAGTTTCCACAGGGGTTCTAACTATGGCTACACCTTC.

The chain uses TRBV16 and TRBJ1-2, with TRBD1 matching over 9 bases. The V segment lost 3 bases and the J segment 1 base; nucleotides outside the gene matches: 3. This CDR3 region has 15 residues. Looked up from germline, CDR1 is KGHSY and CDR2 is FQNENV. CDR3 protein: CASSQQTGGNYGYTF. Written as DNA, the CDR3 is TGTGCCAGCAGCCAGCAGACAGGGGGTAACTATGGCTACACCTTC. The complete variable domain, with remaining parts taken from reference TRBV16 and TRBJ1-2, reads GEEVAQTPKHLVRGEGQKAKLYCAPIKGHSYVFWYQQVLKNEFKFLISFQNENVFDETGMPKERFSAKCLPNSPCSLEIQATKLEDSAVYFCASSQQTGGNYGYTFGSGTRLTVV.

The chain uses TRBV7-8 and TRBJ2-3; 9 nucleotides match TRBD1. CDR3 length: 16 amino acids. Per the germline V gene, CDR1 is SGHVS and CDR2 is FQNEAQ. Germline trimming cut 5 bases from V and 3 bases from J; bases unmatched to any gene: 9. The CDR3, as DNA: TGTGCCAGCAGCCCACGTGGGGGACAGGGTACAGATACGCAGTATTTT. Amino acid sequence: CASSPRGGQGTDTQYF.

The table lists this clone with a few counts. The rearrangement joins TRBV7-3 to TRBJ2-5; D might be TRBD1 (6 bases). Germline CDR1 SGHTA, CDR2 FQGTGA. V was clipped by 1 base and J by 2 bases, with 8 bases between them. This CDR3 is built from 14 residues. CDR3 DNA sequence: TGTGCCAGCAGCTTAAGCAGGGGACAAGAGACCCAGTACTTC. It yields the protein CASSLSRGQETQYF.

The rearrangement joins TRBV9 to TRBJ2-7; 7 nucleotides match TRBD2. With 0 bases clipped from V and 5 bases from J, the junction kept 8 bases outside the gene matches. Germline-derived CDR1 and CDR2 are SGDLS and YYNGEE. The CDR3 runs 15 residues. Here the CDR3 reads CASSVGGGGNNEQYF. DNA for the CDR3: TGTGCCAGCAGCGTAGGGGGGGGAGGAAACAACGAGCAGTACTTC.

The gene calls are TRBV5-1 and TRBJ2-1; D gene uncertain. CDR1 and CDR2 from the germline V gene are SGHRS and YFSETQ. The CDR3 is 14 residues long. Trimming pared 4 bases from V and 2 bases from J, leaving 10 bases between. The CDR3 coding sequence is TGCGCCAGCAGCCCTAGTTCCCCCTACAATGAGCAGTTCTTC. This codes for CASSPSSPYNEQFF.